These 5 T cell receptor beta chains originate from one sample sequenced in a study of blood T cell repertoires in COVID-19. The table came from immunoSEQ multiplex PCR; TCRdb's copy has only in-frame clones and leaves some out. The sample holds about 110,000 clones, over 80% seen once. The sample consisted of peripheral blood. The receptors here all came from a woman in her 70s with acute or convalescent COVID-19.

This clone has only one observation. The J gene is TRBJ2-5, the V gene TRBV7-8; the D is unclear. CDR1 and CDR2 from the germline V gene are SGHVS and FQNEAQ. This CDR3 comprises 13 residues. V lost 7 bases and J lost 5, with 14 bases in between. DNA for the CDR3: TGTGCCAGCACCCCATTAGCCGGGGAGACCCAGTACTTC. This codes for CASTPLAGETQYF.

The chain is built from TRBV9 and TRBJ2-7; TRBD2 might be the D (6 bases). This CDR3 region has 14 residues. Deletions cut 3 bases from V and 0 bases from J, with 10 bases between. Germline CDR1 reads SGDLS; CDR2 reads YYNGEE. The chain's CDR3 is CASSARDVSYEQYF. The CDR3 region has the DNA TGTGCCAGCAGCGCGCGGGACGTCTCCTACGAGCAGTACTTC.

The genes are TRBV24-1 and TRBJ1-1, with D tentatively TRBD1 (5 bases). Germline-derived CDR1 and CDR2 are KGHDR and SFDVKD. CDR3 length equals 13 residues. Trimming stripped 7 bases from V and 8 bases from J, with 16 bases between. The CDR3 protein is CATRSGFTEEAFF. The CDR3 region has the DNA TGTGCCACCAGATCAGGGTTTACCGAAGAAGCTTTCTTT.

This chain uses TRBV5-1 with TRBJ2-5; tentative D call: TRBD2 (5 bases). The CDR3 runs 15 residues. Germline V gives CDR1 SGHRS, CDR2 YFSETQ. The V and J ends lost 0 bases and 0 bases respectively, with 9 bases between them. This CDR3 is CASSLGGEYQETQYF. CDR3 in DNA: TGCGCCAGCAGCTTGGGGGGAGAGTACCAAGAGACCCAGTACTTC.

V usage is TRBV6-5 and J usage is TRBJ1-5; 10 nucleotides line up with TRBD1. Germline V CDR1 and CDR2: MNHEY, SVGAGI. There are 14 residues in the CDR3. V trimming: 7 bases; J trimming: 7 bases; junction bases outside the gene matches: 7. The CDR3 reads CASIGTGERQPQHF. The DNA of the CDR3 is TGTGCCAGCATCGGGACAGGGGAGAGGCAGCCCCAGCATTTT.